The 18 T cell receptor beta chains below were found in one sample sequenced in a study of blood T cells in healthy people across ages. Combining a sample-barcoded 5' primer with a J-beta primer mix, a second PCR ran for roughly 7 to 11 cycles. TCRdb itself ran the 5' RACE reads through MiXCR, one entry per CDR3 protein. The data show 1.5 million to 2 million distinct CDR3 sequences, about 30% seen once. Specimen: blood. The receptors shown here come from a woman between 25 and 40 years old in good health.

V and J are TRBV4-1 and TRBJ1-5; D remains ambiguous. Deletions cut 0 bases from V and 3 bases from J, with 15 bases between. This CDR3 region has 17 residues. Germline CDR1 is MGHRA and CDR2 is YSYEKL. CDR3 sequence: CASSQERASGFNQPQHF. The CDR3 DNA reads as TGCGCCAGCAGCCAAGAGAGGGCCTCGGGGTTCAATCAGCCCCAGCATTTT.

This clonotype was detected ten times or more. This sequence joins TRBV27 and TRBJ2-5; no reliable D call. The V and J ends lost 10 bases and 6 bases respectively, with 15 bases between them. This CDR3 is 12 amino acids long. Germline V CDR1 and CDR2: MNHEY, SMNVEV (reference sequence). Here the CDR3 reads CATRGRMKTQYF. In DNA, the CDR3 is TGTGCCACCCGAGGCAGGATGAAGACCCAGTACTTC.

This clonotype was counted many times. The chain uses TRBV7-2 and TRBJ2-7, with 10 bases aligning to TRBD1. The CDR3 has 15 amino acids. Trimming took 3 bases from V and 2 from J; bases not matched to a gene: 4. The germline gives CDR1 SGHTA, CDR2 FQGNSA. The CDR3 sequence: CASSLAGTGAYEQYF. The DNA for the CDR3 is TGTGCCAGCAGCTTGGCCGGGACAGGGGCCTACGAGCAGTACTTC. The full variable domain, in which reference TRBV7-2 and TRBJ2-7 provide the parts outside the CDR3, is GAGVSQSPSNKVTEKGKDVELRCDPISGHTALYWYRQSLGQGLEFLIYFQGNSAPDKSGLPSDRFSAERTGGSVSTLTIQRTQQEDSAVYLCASSLAGTGAYEQYFGPGTRLTVT.

The chain links TRBV7-2 to TRBJ1-1; D remains unclear. The CDR3 has 15 residues. The ends were cut back, 1 base at V and 3 bases at J, with 12 bases in the middle. Germline V gene lookup returns CDR1 SGHTA and CDR2 FQGNSA. CDR3 loop: CASSLEGGWYTEAFF. CDR3 coding DNA: TGTGCCAGCAGCTTAGAAGGCGGGTGGTACACTGAAGCTTTCTTT.

The rearrangement uses TRBV12-3 or TRBV12-4 and TRBJ1-2, with D unclear. Trimming took off 6 bases at V and 2 bases at J, with 10 bases between the two ends. CDR3 length equals 13 residues. The CDR3 is CASRFGRNYGYTF. The CDR3 DNA sequence: TGTGCCAGCAGGTTCGGGCGGAACTATGGCTACACCTTC.

As concerns this clonotype: The germline gene is not matched at one end of the junction; a read error may be the cause. The chain couples TRBV7-6 to TRBJ1-1; 10 bases map to TRBD1. Per the germline V gene, CDR1 is SGHVS and CDR2 is FNYEAQ. The CDR3 totals 14 residues. DNA of the CDR3: TGTGTCAGCAGCTTTCGGACAGGGGGCACTGAAGCTTTCTTT. Its protein is CVSSFRTGGTEAFF.

In its sample, this clonotype was seen a few times. The chain's CDR3 is CASSRNNGVQETQYF. DNA for the CDR3: TGTGCCAGCAGCCGGAATAATGGGGTACAAGAGACCCAGTACTTC. The rearrangement links TRBV7-7 to TRBJ2-5; D not resolved. V was pared by 5 bases and J by 2 bases, with 15 bases between. The germline V gene encodes CDR1 SSHAT and CDR2 FNYEAQ (reference sequence). The CDR3 contains 15 residues.

The chain recombines TRBV5-6 with TRBJ2-7; D gene unclear. Germline V CDR1 and CDR2: SGHDT, YYEEEE. V was pared by 0 bases and J by 2 bases, with 15 bases between. This CDR3 is built from 16 residues. CDR3 sequence: CASSLAVQSSAYEQYF. The DNA for the CDR3 is TGTGCCAGCAGCTTGGCCGTCCAGAGCAGCGCCTACGAGCAGTACTTC.

This clonotype appeared once. V gene TRBV29-1 combines with J gene TRBJ2-4; possibly TRBD2 for D (5 bases). Germline V gene data show CDR1 as SQVTM and CDR2 as ANQGSEA. The CDR3 loop spans 14 amino acids. V was pared by 7 bases and J by 13 bases, with 26 bases between. The CDR3 DNA sequence: TGCAGCGCCTCTGGAGTAGCGACCAACAATCAGCAGTACTTC. This encodes CSASGVATNNQQYF.

V is TRBV7-9 and J is TRBJ1-2; TRBD1 might be the D (5 bases). V lost 1 base, J lost 7 bases, and 13 bases lay in between. This CDR3 has 14 amino acids. Germline CDR1 SEHNR, CDR2 FQNEAQ (reference sequence). The CDR3 sequence: CASSLGGRALGYTF. The CDR3 DNA follows: TGTGCCAGCAGCTTAGGAGGCAGGGCGCTTGGCTACACCTTC.

Points on this clonotype: It may be a read error: a sequence one base away is much more abundant. For the CDR3, the DNA is TGCGCCAGCAGCGAGCAGGGACTAGTCTATGAGCAGTTCTTC. As protein: CASSEQGLVYEQFF. The J gene is TRBJ2-1, the V gene TRBV5-1; TRBD2 matches 8 bases. The CDR3 has 14 amino acids. Germline V CDR1 and CDR2: SGHRS, YFSETQ. V lost 4 bases and J lost 8; bases outside the gene matches: 8.

This clonotype was found a few times. This chain connects TRBV30 to TRBJ2-5; D is possibly TRBD2 (6 bases). V was pared by 8 bases and J by 4 bases, with 14 bases between. The CDR3 is 12 residues long. Looked up from germline, CDR1 is GTSNPN and CDR2 is SVGIG (reference sequence). The CDR3 DNA sequence: TGTGCCGCCACGGCGGGGCCAGAGACCCAGTACTTC. Protein sequence: CAATAGPETQYF.

The chain recombines TRBV7-2 with TRBJ2-4, with TRBD2 matching over 8 bases. The CDR3 is 17 residues long. Germline V gene lookup returns CDR1 SGHTA and CDR2 FQGNSA. The trim removed 2 bases at V and 1 base at J, leaving 7 bases unmatched. The CDR3 DNA is TGTGCCAGCAGCTTACAAAGCGGGAGTGGTGCCAAAAACATTCAGTACTTC. Amino acid sequence: CASSLQSGSGAKNIQYF.

The chain employs TRBV5-1 and TRBJ2-3, with TRBD2 identical over 11 bases. This CDR3 is 16 amino acids long. V lost 3 bases to trimming and J lost 4 bases; unmatched junction nucleotides: 7. Looked up from germline, CDR1 is SGHRS and CDR2 is YFSETQ. The CDR3 loop is CASSSTSGGWADTQYF. CDR3 DNA: TGCGCCAGCAGCTCTACTAGCGGGGGTTGGGCAGATACGCAGTATTTT.

The DNA for the CDR3 is TGCAGTGCTAGGCTACAGGGATATAATTCACCCCTCCACTTT. Translating gives CSARLQGYNSPLHF. J is TRBJ1-6 and V is TRBV20-1; D is possibly TRBD1 (6 bases). The CDR3 extends over 14 amino acids. Between the trimmed V and J ends, which lost 3 bases and 4 bases, there was a span of 10 bases. Germline CDR1 reads DFQATT; CDR2 reads SNEGSKA (reference sequence).

The chain employs TRBV14 and TRBJ2-1; no firm D call. Trimming took off 1 base at V and 0 bases at J, with 7 bases between the two ends. CDR3 size: 15 residues. Germline lookup yields CDR1 SGHDN and CDR2 FVKESK. This CDR3 reads CASSQAPSSYNEQFF. As DNA, the CDR3 is TGTGCCAGCAGCCAAGCCCCTAGCTCCTACAATGAGCAGTTCTTC.

Comment on this clonotype: A read error may explain this, as a much larger clone is one base away. The chain combines TRBV10-3 with TRBJ2-5, with D perhaps being TRBD1 or TRBD2 (6 bases each). The CDR3 totals 14 residues. V was clipped by 4 bases and J by 9 bases, with 18 bases between them. CDR1 is ENHRY and CDR2 is SYGVKD in the germline V gene. The DNA of the CDR3 is TGTGCCATCAGTGGGTCGGCAGGGGAGGAGGCCCAGTACTTC. Its translation is CAISGSAGEEAQYF.

This clonotype was counted many times. The J gene is TRBJ2-7, the V gene TRBV7-2; D might be TRBD2 (6 bases). V lost 5 bases, J lost 5 bases, and 19 bases lay in between. Germline V gene sequence: CDR1 SGHTA, CDR2 FQGNSA. This CDR3 spans 15 amino acids. CDR3 in amino acids: CASSPYEGLFNEQYF. The CDR3 DNA reads as TGTGCCAGCAGCCCCTACGAGGGACTTTTTAACGAGCAGTACTTC.